Each of the 23 T cell receptor beta chains below was sequenced from the same sample in a study of T cell repertoires in cytomegalovirus infection. TCRdb ran MiXCR on the reads and lists one entry per CDR3 protein. This table holds roughly 640,000 distinct CDR3 sequences, 24% found once. Sequenced: CD8+ T cells from PBMCs. These receptors all stem from a human donor in good health (CMV status not recorded). Some clones in this sample may be carry-over from other donors' samples.

This chain links TRBV5-6 with TRBJ1-5; 9 bases line up with TRBD1. Germline V lookup: CDR1 SGHDT, CDR2 YYEEEE. CDR3 length: 15 residues. J lost 5 bases, V lost 0 bases, and 3 bases had no gene match. CDR3 residues: CASSLGQGEYQPQHF. DNA for the CDR3: TGTGCCAGCAGCTTGGGACAGGGGGAGTATCAGCCCCAGCATTTT.

The V gene is TRBV28, the J gene TRBJ2-3, with 10 bases aligning to TRBD2. In germline, CDR1 is MDHEN, CDR2 SYDVKM. This CDR3 spans 16 amino acids. J lost 4 bases, V lost 5 bases, and 9 bases had no gene match. In DNA, the CDR3 is TGTGCCAGCAGTCTAGCTAGCGGGGGCCTCCCAGATACGCAGTATTTT. Encoded protein: CASSLASGGLPDTQYF.

This clonotype came up a few times. The chain couples TRBV5-5 to TRBJ2-7, with no clear D. V lost 1 base, J lost 0 bases, and 5 bases lay in between. The CDR3 length is 13 residues. CDR1 and CDR2 from the germline V gene are SGHKS and YYEKEE (reference sequence). CDR3 nucleotide sequence: TGTGCCAGCAGCTTGACAGACTCCTACGAGCAGTACGTC. Translation: CASSLTDSYEQYV.

V gene TRBV14 combines with J gene TRBJ2-1; D gene ambiguous. Trimming removed 0 bases at V and 10 bases at J, with 22 bases between. Germline V gene data show CDR1 as SGHDN and CDR2 as FVKESK. The CDR3 is 17 amino acids. In nucleotides, the CDR3 is TGTGCCAGCAGCCAAGAAAAAAATAGACTCCCGGCCGAGGAGCAGTTCTTC. Translation gives CASSQEKNRLPAEEQFF.

This clonotype was seen ten or more times. This CDR3 is CASSSRPLDEQYF. The DNA of the CDR3 is TGTGCCAGCAGCTCTAGACCACTTGACGAGCAGTACTTC. The chain combines TRBV7-9 with TRBJ2-7; D is unclear. Per germline, CDR1 SEHNR and CDR2 FQNEAQ (reference sequence). The length of the CDR3 is 13 residues. Trimming shortened V by 4 bases and J by 5 bases, and 12 bases separated the two germline ends.

The V gene is TRBV5-6, the J gene TRBJ1-1, with D maybe TRBD1 (6 bases). Trimming pared 1 base from V and 12 bases from J, leaving 19 bases between. This CDR3 comprises 14 residues. Germline values: CDR1 SGHDT, CDR2 YYEEEE. The CDR3: CASSLTTGASLTFF. In DNA form, the CDR3 reads TGTGCCAGCAGCTTGACGACAGGAGCTTCTCTTACTTTCTTT.

The rearrangement links TRBV6-1 to TRBJ2-1; 11 bases match TRBD2. The CDR3 contains 17 residues. Germline values: CDR1 MNHNS, CDR2 SASEGT. V lost 5 bases and J lost 5; bases outside the gene matches: 11. In nucleotides, the CDR3 is TGTGCCAGCAGTCGAAGCGTAGCGGGGGGGCAAAACAATGAGCAGTTCTTC. Translating it yields CASSRSVAGGQNNEQFF.

Concerning this clonotype itself: The junction and the germline gene differ at one end; a read error may be behind it. The CDR3 DNA reads as TGTGCCATCAGCTCCGACGTGAGCAATCAGCCCCAGCATTTT. Its protein product is CAISSDVSNQPQHF. V usage is TRBV7-9 and J usage is TRBJ1-5; D not resolved. In germline, CDR1 is SEHNR, CDR2 FQNEAQ (reference sequence). This CDR3 spans 14 amino acids.

This clonotype was counted only a few times. V gene TRBV27 combines with J gene TRBJ2-1; D is undetermined. The ends were cut back, 2 bases at V and 5 bases at J, with 16 bases in the middle. Looked up from germline, CDR1 is MNHEY and CDR2 is SMNVEV (reference sequence). The CDR3 is 16 amino acids. The CDR3 sequence: CASSLLGPQTHNEQFF. The CDR3, as DNA: TGTGCCAGCAGTTTACTCGGACCACAAACCCACAATGAGCAGTTCTTC.

At least ten counts were recorded for this clonotype. The V gene is TRBV10-3, the J gene TRBJ2-3; D perhaps matches TRBD2 (6 bases). The CDR3 length is 18 residues. Trimming took off 3 bases at V and 5 bases at J, with 24 bases between the two ends. Germline V gives CDR1 ENHRY, CDR2 SYGVKD. Written as DNA, the CDR3 is TGTGCCATCAGTGAAGTGGAGGCGGGACCTCCGGGGGTAGATACGCAGTATTTT. Protein: CAISEVEAGPPGVDTQYF.

The rearrangement links TRBV2 to TRBJ2-4; D gene ambiguous. CDR3 length equals 10 residues. Germline V gene sequence: CDR1 SNHLY, CDR2 FYNNEI. V was clipped by 8 bases and J by 8 bases, with 7 bases between them. This CDR3 is CASLQDIQYF. The DNA of the CDR3 is TGTGCCAGCCTCCAGGACATTCAGTACTTC.

This clonotype was counted a few times. The rearrangement links TRBV6-2 or TRBV6-3 to TRBJ2-1; 11 nucleotides match TRBD2. The V segment lost 7 bases and the J segment 7 bases; nucleotides outside the gene matches: 9. Germline-derived CDR1 and CDR2 are MNHEY and SVGEGT. The CDR3 is 15 residues long. The CDR3 sequence is CASTELAGVRNEQFF. The CDR3 DNA is TGTGCCAGCACCGAACTAGCGGGGGTACGGAATGAGCAGTTCTTC.

This clonotype was seen repeatedly, ten times or more. The chain combines TRBV6-1 with TRBJ1-2; the D gene is possibly TRBD1 (6 bases). Trimming took off 5 bases at V and 9 bases at J, with 7 bases between the two ends. The CDR3 loop spans 10 amino acids. Germline assignment: CDR1 MNHNS and CDR2 SASEGT. In DNA, the CDR3 is TGTGCCAGCAGTCAGGGGAGCTACACCTTC. This sequence encodes CASSQGSYTF.

The rearrangement links TRBV18 to TRBJ2-2; TRBD2 matches 8 bases. The CDR3 extends over 15 amino acids. The ends lost 8 bases at V and 2 bases at J; junction bases unmatched: 7. Germline V CDR1 and CDR2: KGHSH, LQKENI. The CDR3 reads CASLTTSENTGELFF. In nucleotides, the CDR3 is TGTGCCAGCCTAACGACTAGCGAAAACACCGGGGAGCTGTTTTTT.

Note on this clonotype: Germline and junction disagree at one end, which may indicate a read error. The V gene is TRBV7-4, the J gene TRBJ1-1, with a weak D call TRBD1 (5 bases). Germline-derived CDR1 and CDR2 are SGHVT and SQSDAQ. This CDR3 region has 14 residues. This CDR3 reads CANSSQALNTEAFF. In DNA, the CDR3 is TGTGCCAACAGCTCACAGGCCTTGAACACTGAAGCTTTCTTT.

The genes are TRBV28 and TRBJ2-1, with 9 bases fitting TRBD1. V lost 2 bases and J lost 2; bases outside the gene matches: 4. This CDR3 has 16 residues. Germline V gene sequence: CDR1 MDHEN, CDR2 SYDVKM. The chain's CDR3 is CASSLEGTGPYNEQFF. The CDR3 DNA follows: TGTGCCAGCAGTTTAGAAGGGACAGGGCCCTACAATGAGCAGTTCTTC.

This clonotype turned up a few times. The chain employs TRBV19 and TRBJ2-3, with TRBD2 identical over 11 bases. The CDR3 is made up of 14 amino acids. The germline gives CDR1 LNHDA, CDR2 SQIVND (reference sequence). V dropped 5 bases and J dropped 8; count of bases not matched to a gene: 6. DNA for the CDR3: TGTGCCAGTAGTGTCGGGACTAGCGGCGCTACGCAGTATTTT. Its translation: CASSVGTSGATQYF. Combining the CDR3 with reference TRBV19 and TRBJ2-3 gives the whole variable domain DGGITQSPKYLFRKEGQNVTLSCEQNLNHDAMYWYRQDPGQGLRLIYYSQIVNDFQKGDIAEGYSVSREKKESFPLTVTSAQKNPTAFYLCASSVGTSGATQYFGPGTRLTVL.

This clonotype has at least ten counts. This chain uses TRBV7-8 with TRBJ1-1; 8 bases line up with TRBD1. Trimming removed 0 bases from V and 5 bases from J; junction bases left unmatched: 14. This CDR3 has 18 residues. Germline lookup yields CDR1 SGHVS and CDR2 FQNEAQ. CDR3: CASSLARQGPLSATEAFF. The CDR3 region has the DNA TGTGCCAGCAGCTTAGCGCGACAGGGGCCCCTATCTGCTACTGAAGCTTTCTTT.

To note about this clonotype: A read error may explain this, as a much larger clone is one base away. The chain joins TRBV27 to TRBJ1-1; no definite D call. This CDR3 comprises 11 residues. Trimming took off 7 bases at V and 1 base at J, with 4 bases between the two ends. Germline V CDR1 and CDR2: MNHEY, SMNVEV (reference sequence). The CDR3 is CASIENTEAFF. The DNA for the CDR3 is TGTGCCAGCATAGAGAACACTGAAGCTTTCTTT.

On this clonotype: This may arise from a read error, as a much more abundant clone is one base away. The CDR3 sequence: CASSPHGVVQNTEAFF. In nucleotides, the CDR3 is TGTGCCAGCAGCCCCCATGGGGTGGTGCAGAACACTGAAGCTTTCTTT. The chain joins TRBV7-4 to TRBJ1-1; D remains unclear. The V end lost 5 bases, the J end lost 1 base, and 17 bases lay between the germline ends. CDR3 size: 16 residues. Germline values: CDR1 SGHVT, CDR2 SQSDAQ.

The J gene is TRBJ2-2, the V gene TRBV18; TRBD1 matches at 7 bases. The CDR3 covers 19 residues. V lost 3 bases, J lost 0 bases, and 13 bases stayed unmatched. Germline V CDR1 and CDR2: KGHSH, LQKENI. CDR3 region: CASSPWQGDVHANTGELFF. The CDR3 nucleotides are TGTGCCAGCTCACCGTGGCAGGGGGACGTCCACGCGAACACCGGGGAGCTGTTTTTT.

There are many counts of this clonotype. The chain carries TRBV7-9 and TRBJ2-7; 11 nucleotides agree with TRBD1. Germline V gene sequence: CDR1 SEHNR, CDR2 FQNEAQ (reference sequence). The CDR3 runs to 15 residues. The J segment lost 3 bases and the V segment lost 1 base, leaving 2 bases of the junction unmatched. The CDR3 region has the DNA TGTGCCAGCAGCTTAGGGACAGGGGGCGACTACGAGCAGTACGTC. It translates to CASSLGTGGDYEQYV.

This clonotype was picked up a small number of times. The V call is TRBV20-1, the J call TRBJ2-2; D not certain. Germline CDR1 reads DFQATT; CDR2 reads SNEGSKA (reference sequence). This CDR3 is built from 13 residues. V gave up 3 bases and J gave up 5 bases, with 10 bases separating them. CDR3 region: CSARDLGTGELFF. The CDR3 nucleotides are TGCAGTGCTAGGGACCTGGGGACCGGGGAGCTGTTTTTT.